This T cell receptor (beta chain) emerged from a study of T-cell reconstitution after alpha-beta-depleted transplantation in children. Broader study findings: Newly made T cells mostly supplied T-cell counts and diversity one year after transplant.

Remarks on this clonotype: The antigen remains undetermined.

The library targeted TCRbeta and was prepared with unique molecular identifiers. TCRdb redid the calling of the PCR reads with MiXCR, one entry per CDR3 protein. The table shows under 750,000 distinct CDR3 sequences, with 20% to 25% occurring only once. The CDR3 is 17 residues long. Germline V gene sequence: CDR1 DFQATT, CDR2 SNEGSKA (reference sequence). With 0 bases clipped from V and 2 bases from J, the junction kept 7 bases outside the gene matches. Sequencing was performed on PBMCs, mostly from graft donor cells, taken 360 days after TCRalphabeta/CD19-depleted stem cell transplant. J is TRBJ2-1 and V is TRBV20-1; 10 bases line up with TRBD2. This TCR came from a boy under two years old who had a stem cell transplant for acute myeloid leukemia, so the T cells may come from the graft donor. The CDR3 is CSARDWTSGVTYNEQFF. The CDR3 DNA sequence: TGCAGTGCTAGAGATTGGACTAGCGGCGTAACCTACAATGAGCAGTTCTTC.